This entry describes one TCR beta chain. These data are taken from a study of blood T cell repertoires in COVID-19. As processed by the authors: Reference gene primers were amplified, and this amplification served to estimate nucleated cell counts. Only in-frame clones appear in the TCRdb table, and some are missing; sequencing was by immunoSEQ multiplex PCR. The V and J calls and clone size come from that table; D and trimming were worked out from the DNA. The data contain 150,000 to 200,000 clones, 85% to 95% of them singletons. Germline V lookup: CDR1 MGHDK, CDR2 SYGVNS. This CDR3 comprises 13 residues. V trimming: 7 bases; J trimming: 11 bases; junction bases outside the gene matches: 6.

This TCR was recovered from a woman aged 50 to 65 with acute or convalescent COVID-19. The sample was peripheral blood. This chain links TRBV25-1 with TRBJ1-6, with TRBD1 matching over 9 bases. CDR3 sequence: CASNRDRGAPLHF. The DNA for the CDR3 is TGTGCCAGCAACCGCGACAGGGGGGCACCCCTCCACTTT.